This paragraph covers one T cell receptor beta chain sequence. From RNA transcripts, TCR beta CDR3 regions were amplified. An initial round of RT-PCR targeting the TCR CDR3 relied on the HTBI primer set. TCRdb re-analysed the multiplex PCR reads in MiXCR, keeping a single row per CDR3 protein. The data hold over 250,000 distinct CDR3 sequences, with about 20% observed a single time. This entry comes from a study of T cells in Graves' hyperthyroidism and ophthalmopathy. Study details: The blood sample was taken at first diagnosis, before treatment began.

Losses at the gene ends were 10 bases for V and 7 bases for J; bases not matched to a gene: 6. Germline CDR1 and CDR2: SNHLY and FYNNEI. This CDR3 comprises 14 residues. This receptor was taken from a man younger than 45 with Graves' ophthalmopathy. The V gene is TRBV2, the J gene TRBJ2-1; 14 nucleotides align to TRBD2. Source material: blood. Written as DNA, the CDR3 is TGTGCCAAAGGGGGGACTAGCGGGAGTAATGAGCAGTTCTTC. Amino acid sequence: CAKGGTSGSNEQFF.